This T cell receptor beta chain was captured by sequencing in a study of T cell responses to AZD1222 COVID-19 vaccine. Study results and limitations: A mostly white British donor set with more females was recruited, and clonal diversity was possibly underestimated.

CDR1 is LNHDA, CDR2 SQIVND, per germline (reference sequence). The V end lost 3 bases, the J end lost 6 bases, and 12 bases lay between the germline ends. This CDR3 is built from 13 residues. Comments on this clone: Its target is not known.

TCRdb's copy holds only in-frame clones and misses some; the assay was immunoSEQ multiplex PCR. The profile shows around 120,000 clones, approximately 90% of them singletons. The chain combines TRBV19 with TRBJ2-7; maybe TRBD2 (6 bases). This TCR was sampled from an adult in good health. The sample here was peripheral blood, taken on day 0 of AZD1222 vaccination. The CDR3 sequence: CASSISRGTEQYF. CDR3 sequence (DNA): TGTGCCAGTAGTATCTCCCGGGGGACCGAGCAGTACTTC.